A single sample is the source of the 28 T cell receptor beta chains below, sequenced in a study of blood T cell repertoires in COVID-19 (dated by TCRdb to the early 2020s). Receptor amplification or capture employed the immunoSEQ multiplex PCR assay. TCRdb obtained this table from immuneACCESS and retained in-frame rearrangements with V and J assigned. These tables miss some clones; where compared with another copy, unresolved V genes account for less than half of the shortfall, and the remainder is unexplained. The sample records 98,000 or so clones, approximately 85% of which are singletons. The ten largest clones add up to roughly 2.5% of the sample. The sequencing input was peripheral blood. Receptor source: a human donor in a cohort sampled during active COVID-19.

The chain joins TRBV5-8 to TRBJ2-1; TRBD1 matches 8 bases. There are 15 residues in the CDR3. V lost 5 bases to trimming and J lost 3 bases; unmatched junction nucleotides: 7. Germline V gene data show CDR1 as SGHTS and CDR2 as YDEGEE. CDR3 sequence: CASRQAGGFYNEQFF. DNA of the CDR3: TGTGCCAGCAGGCAGGCAGGGGGCTTCTACAATGAGCAGTTCTTC.

The genes are TRBV15 and TRBJ2-7; 10 bases agree with TRBD1. The J segment lost 3 bases and the V segment lost 5 bases, leaving 16 bases of the junction unmatched. The CDR3 is made up of 18 amino acids. The germline V gene has CDR1 LNHNV and CDR2 YYDKDF (reference sequence). CDR3 nucleotide sequence: TGTGCCACCAGCCGGGGAACCGGGACAGGGGCCCCGGGCTACGAGCAGTACTTC. Its protein is CATSRGTGTGAPGYEQYF.

Only one count was recorded for this clone. This rearrangement joins TRBV7-3 to TRBJ2-3; 7 positions match TRBD2. CDR3 size: 15 residues. Germline assignment: CDR1 SGHTA and CDR2 FQGTGA. J gave up 0 bases and V 2 bases, and 2 bases lay outside the gene matches. The CDR3 DNA sequence: TGTGCCAGCAGCTTACGGGGGGAAAGCACAGATACGCAGTATTTT. Its protein product is CASSLRGESTDTQYF.

This chain connects TRBV19 to TRBJ2-7, with 7 bases matching TRBD2. With 4 bases clipped from V and 2 bases from J, the junction kept 2 bases outside the gene matches. Germline assignment: CDR1 LNHDA and CDR2 SQIVND (reference sequence). CDR3 length: 13 residues. CDR3 sequence (DNA): TGTGCCAGTAGTACCGGGACTACCTACGAGCAGTACTTC. It codes for CASSTGTTYEQYF.

The gene calls are TRBV3-1 (or the pseudogene TRBV3-2) and TRBJ1-3; the D gene is possibly TRBD1 (5 bases). This CDR3 contains 14 residues. Germline V gene sequence: CDR1 LGHDT, CDR2 YNNKEL (reference sequence). V dropped 1 base and J dropped 3 bases, with 7 bases sitting between them. CDR3 protein: CASSQARVGNTIYF. The DNA of the CDR3 is TGTGCCAGCAGCCAAGCCAGGGTTGGAAACACCATATATTTT.

The chain joins TRBV18 to TRBJ2-7, with TRBD2 as a possible D gene (5 bases). The V and J ends lost 2 bases and 0 bases respectively, with 5 bases between them. This CDR3 region has 13 residues. Germline CDR1 reads KGHSH; CDR2 reads LQKENI. The CDR3 region has the DNA TGTGCCAGCTCACCAGGGAGCTCCTACGAGCAGTACTTC. Translation: CASSPGSSYEQYF.

J is TRBJ1-2 and V is TRBV14; TRBD1 aligns across 12 bases. Germline trimming cut 4 bases from V and 8 bases from J; bases unmatched to any gene: 11. The CDR3 sequence is 16 residues long. Germline values: CDR1 SGHDN, CDR2 FVKESK. Here the CDR3 reads CASSLSSGTGGFGYTF. In nucleotides, the CDR3 is TGTGCCAGCAGCCTTTCGTCAGGGACAGGGGGCTTCGGCTACACCTTC.

CDR3 region: CASSQDPNGLYYGYTF. The CDR3 DNA reads TGCGCCAGCAGCCAAGACCCCAATGGACTTTACTATGGCTACACCTTC. The rearrangement uses TRBV4-1 and TRBJ1-2; D ambiguous. CDR1 and CDR2 from the germline V gene are MGHRA and YSYEKL. The CDR3 sequence is 16 residues long. The ends were cut back, 0 bases at V and 3 bases at J, with 14 bases in the middle.

To note about this clone: At one boundary the junction diverges from the germline segment, which might be a read error. This chain connects TRBV5-1 to TRBJ2-2; 7 nucleotides match TRBD2. The germline V gene has CDR1 SGHRS and CDR2 YFSETQ. This CDR3 is 14 amino acids long. Written as DNA, the CDR3 is TGCGCCAGCAGGGCTCCGAGATCCAGCGGGAAGCTGTTTTTT. Encoded protein: CASRAPRSSGKLFF.

The chain joins TRBV19 to TRBJ1-1; maybe TRBD1 (5 bases). The CDR3 contains 13 residues. In germline, CDR1 is LNHDA, CDR2 SQIVND (reference sequence). V gave up 7 bases and J gave up 0 bases, with 9 bases separating them. The CDR3 DNA reads TGTGCCAGTAAGAACAGGATGAACACTGAAGCTTTCTTT. This encodes CASKNRMNTEAFF. Full variable domain (outside the CDR3, taken from reference TRBV19 and TRBJ1-1): DGGITQSPKYLFRKEGQNVTLSCEQNLNHDAMYWYRQDPGQGLRLIYYSQIVNDFQKGDIAEGYSVSREKKESFPLTVTSAQKNPTAFYLCASKNRMNTEAFFGQGTRLTVV.

V is TRBV6-5 and J is TRBJ2-1, with TRBD2 matching over 7 bases. The germline V gene encodes CDR1 MNHEY and CDR2 SVGAGI. J was trimmed by 5 bases and V by 6 bases; bases with no gene match: 10. This CDR3 is built from 15 residues. CDR3 sequence: CASRSLTGGNNEQFF. The CDR3 DNA sequence: TGTGCCAGCAGATCCCTGACGGGGGGTAACAATGAGCAGTTCTTC.

The chain couples TRBV13 to TRBJ2-2; D is perhaps TRBD2 (5 bases). Per germline, CDR1 PRHDT and CDR2 FYEKMQ (reference sequence). V was cut by 4 bases and J by 5 bases, with 14 bases left in between. CDR3 length: 15 residues. The CDR3 region has the DNA TGTGCCAGCAGCTCCGCAGGCGGCGGGACCGGGGAGCTGTTTTTT. This translates into CASSSAGGGTGELFF.

V gene TRBV25-1 combines with J gene TRBJ2-5; 10 nucleotides agree with TRBD2. Germline values: CDR1 MGHDK, CDR2 SYGVNS. J lost 3 bases, V lost 10 bases, and 5 bases had no gene match. The length of the CDR3 is 13 residues. The CDR3 bases are TGTGCCACCACCGGGACTAGCGAAGAGACCCAGTACTTC. Translating gives CATTGTSEETQYF. Full variable domain (remainder filled in from reference TRBV25-1 and TRBJ2-5): EADIYQTPRYLVIGTGKKITLECSQTMGHDKMYWYQQDPGMELHLIHYSYGVNSTEKGDLSSESTVSRIRTEHFPLTLESARPSHTSQYLCATTGTSEETQYFGPGTRLLVL.

V and J are TRBV19 and TRBJ1-3, with D maybe TRBD1 (5 bases). Per the germline V gene, CDR1 is LNHDA and CDR2 is SQIVND (reference sequence). Trimming left V 9 bases short and J 13 bases short, with 16 bases between. The CDR3 is 11 amino acids. CDR3 sequence: CASIGRGTIYF. CDR3 sequence (DNA): TGTGCCAGCATCGGCCGGGGGACGATATATTTT.

The chain recombines TRBV29-1 with TRBJ2-1, with TRBD2 as a possible D gene (6 bases). Germline loops: CDR1 SQVTM, CDR2 ANQGSEA. This CDR3 comprises 14 residues. V shed 8 bases and J shed 6 bases, with 20 bases lying between them. DNA for the CDR3: TGCAGCTTTCCACCCGCCGGGGGTCCCAATGAGCAGTTCTTC. Translating gives CSFPPAGGPNEQFF.

This chain joins TRBV5-1 and TRBJ2-2; 10 bases fit TRBD2. Germline V lookup: CDR1 SGHRS, CDR2 YFSETQ. This CDR3 has 17 amino acids. V shed 4 bases, J shed 6 bases, and the junction held 12 bases outside the gene matches. The CDR3 region is CASSRLAGLLPAGELFF. CDR3 nucleotides: TGCGCCAGCAGCCGACTAGCGGGCCTCTTGCCCGCCGGGGAGCTGTTTTTT.

The gene calls are TRBV7-6 and TRBJ2-1; 7 positions agree with TRBD2. V lost 0 bases, J lost 0 bases, and 5 bases stayed unmatched. Germline CDR1 reads SGHVS; CDR2 reads FNYEAQ. CDR3 size: 17 residues. The CDR3 loop reads CASSLAFGGSSYNEQFF. The CDR3 DNA sequence: TGTGCCAGCAGCTTAGCTTTCGGCGGGAGCTCCTACAATGAGCAGTTCTTC.

This clone came up once. The chain carries TRBV10-3 and TRBJ2-1; TRBD2 aligns across 12 bases. The length of the CDR3 is 16 residues. V dropped 6 bases and J dropped 3; count of bases not matched to a gene: 6. Germline values: CDR1 ENHRY, CDR2 SYGVKD. CDR3 sequence reads: CAISPSGGADYNEQFF. DNA for the CDR3: TGTGCCATCAGCCCTAGCGGGGGGGCCGACTACAATGAGCAGTTCTTC.

This chain connects TRBV15 to TRBJ2-4; 10 nucleotides agree with TRBD1. V trimming: 5 bases; J trimming: 6 bases; junction bases outside the gene matches: 10. Germline CDR1 is LNHNV and CDR2 is YYDKDF (reference sequence). The CDR3 has 16 amino acids. This CDR3 is CATSALDRGQVNIQYF. The DNA for the CDR3 is TGTGCCACCAGCGCCTTAGACAGGGGGCAGGTAAACATTCAGTACTTC.

The chain is built from TRBV19 and TRBJ1-6; 9 nucleotides line up with TRBD1. The V and J ends lost 6 bases and 6 bases, in that order; junction bases with no gene match: 6. Germline values: CDR1 LNHDA, CDR2 SQIVND (reference sequence). The CDR3 extends over 15 amino acids. The CDR3 DNA is TGTGCCAGTAGCACCGGGACAGGGAGTAATTCACCCCTCCACTTT. Translation: CASSTGTGSNSPLHF. The full variable domain, rest sourced from reference TRBV19 and TRBJ1-6, is DGGITQSPKYLFRKEGQNVTLSCEQNLNHDAMYWYRQDPGQGLRLIYYSQIVNDFQKGDIAEGYSVSREKKESFPLTVTSAQKNPTAFYLCASSTGTGSNSPLHFGNGTRLTVT.

V gene TRBV29-1 combines with J gene TRBJ1-5, with no clear D. V shed 0 bases and J shed 2 bases, with 8 bases lying between them. This CDR3 is 14 amino acids long. The germline V gene has CDR1 SQVTM and CDR2 ANQGSEA. CDR3 nucleotides: TGCAGCGTTGAAGAGGGTCAGGGCAATCAGCCCCAGCATTTT. Protein: CSVEEGQGNQPQHF.

This chain joins TRBV10-3 and TRBJ2-5; 8 bases map to TRBD2. This CDR3 is built from 15 residues. J lost 1 base, V lost 4 bases, and 5 bases had no gene match. CDR1 ENHRY and CDR2 SYGVKD come from the germline V gene. The CDR3 protein is CAISGASGRQETQYF. In DNA, the CDR3 is TGTGCCATCAGTGGGGCTAGCGGGCGCCAAGAGACCCAGTACTTC.

V gene TRBV11-3 combines with J gene TRBJ1-1; perhaps TRBD1 as D (5 bases). Per the germline V gene, CDR1 is SGHNT and CDR2 is YENEEA. The CDR3 runs to 14 residues. Trimming pared 0 bases from V and 4 bases from J, leaving 9 bases between. The CDR3 DNA reads TGTGCCAGCAGCTTAGATTGGGGGGGCACTGAAGCTTTCTTT. Translated, it gives CASSLDWGGTEAFF.

V is TRBV11-2 and J is TRBJ1-4; D unresolved. This CDR3 spans 16 amino acids. The V end lost 5 bases, the J end lost 0 bases, and 13 bases lay between the germline ends. Germline CDR1 SGHAT, CDR2 FQNNGV. CDR3 in amino acids: CASSRPDGATNEKLFF. The CDR3 DNA reads as TGTGCCAGCAGCCGCCCCGACGGAGCAACTAATGAAAAACTGTTTTTT.

The gene calls are TRBV19 and TRBJ2-2, with D perhaps matching TRBD1 (6 bases). CDR1 and CDR2 from the germline V gene are LNHDA and SQIVND (reference sequence). This CDR3 has 16 residues. Trimming removed 5 bases at V and 4 bases at J, with 17 bases between. CDR3 sequence: CASSARSGVGTGELFF. The CDR3 DNA follows: TGTGCCAGTAGTGCCCGTTCAGGGGTGGGCACCGGGGAGCTGTTTTTT.

The rearrangement links TRBV6-6 to TRBJ2-3; possible D gene TRBD1, 5 bases. Germline CDR1 reads MNHNY; CDR2 reads SVGAGI (reference sequence). V shed 6 bases and J shed 0 bases, with 10 bases lying between them. CDR3 size: 14 residues. The CDR3 here is CASRQDPSTDTQYF. CDR3 bases: TGTGCCAGCAGACAGGACCCTAGCACAGATACGCAGTATTTT.

V usage is TRBV28 and J usage is TRBJ2-7, with a weak D call TRBD1 (6 bases). V dropped 10 bases and J dropped 5 bases, with 21 bases sitting between them. The germline V gene encodes CDR1 MDHEN and CDR2 SYDVKM. The CDR3 spans 14 residues. Written as DNA, the CDR3 is TGTGCCACCACAGACAGGTTACTTATGCACGAGCAGTACTTC. It specifies CATTDRLLMHEQYF. The full variable domain, rest sourced from reference TRBV28 and TRBJ2-7, is DVKVTQSSRYLVKRTGEKVFLECVQDMDHENMFWYRQDPGLGLRLIYFSYDVKMKEKGDIPEGYSVSREKKERFSLILESASTNQTSMYLCATTDRLLMHEQYFGPGTRLTVT.

V gene TRBV4-2 combines with J gene TRBJ2-7; TRBD2 matches 9 bases. Germline CDR1 reads LGHNA; CDR2 reads YNFKEQ. The CDR3 runs to 17 residues. J was trimmed by 1 base and V by 1 base; bases with no gene match: 8. The CDR3 region is CASSQVLAGVGSYEQYF. CDR3 DNA sequence: TGTGCCAGCAGCCAAGTTTTAGCGGGAGTGGGATCCTACGAGCAGTACTTC.